The 20 T cell receptor beta chains below come from one sample, sequenced in a study of technical replicates of blood from several donors. Assay: immunoSEQ multiplex PCR; the TCRdb copy retains only in-frame clones and omits some. The sample has more than 70,000 clones, just over 90% seen once. Sequenced material: T cells isolated from PBMCs. These receptors came from a human donor in good health.

The chain joins TRBV5-4 to TRBJ2-3; 10 bases agree with TRBD2. V dropped 4 bases and J dropped 1; count of bases not matched to a gene: 3. The CDR3 sequence is 15 residues long. Germline V gene sequence: CDR1 SGHNT, CDR2 YYREEE (reference sequence). Here the CDR3 reads CASSRTSGGTDTQYF. DNA for the CDR3: TGTGCCAGCAGCCGGACTAGCGGTGGCACAGATACGCAGTATTTT.

The rearrangement joins TRBV6-1 to TRBJ2-3; D is ambiguous. With 7 bases removed from V and 8 bases from J, the gap between germline ends came to 19 bases. Per germline, CDR1 MNHNS and CDR2 SASEGT. The CDR3 contains 14 residues. CDR3: CASIPTSLRGTQYF. The CDR3 DNA reads TGTGCCAGCATTCCTACCTCCCTCCGAGGTACGCAGTATTTT.

This chain links TRBV19 with TRBJ1-1; D is uncertain. The CDR3 extends over 13 amino acids. V was clipped by 8 bases and J by 2 bases, with 12 bases between them. CDR1 is LNHDA, CDR2 SQIVND, per germline (reference sequence). CDR3 loop: CASRPSVNTEAFF. CDR3 DNA sequence: TGTGCCAGTCGACCGAGCGTTAACACTGAAGCTTTCTTT.

V is TRBV4-1 and J is TRBJ2-1, with D unresolved. Per germline, CDR1 MGHRA and CDR2 YSYEKL. The CDR3 spans 14 residues. The V and J ends lost 1 base and 0 bases respectively, with 4 bases between them. CDR3 nucleotide sequence: TGCGCCAGCAGCCAAGGGCCCTCCTACAATGAGCAGTTCTTC. It is translated as CASSQGPSYNEQFF.

The J gene is TRBJ1-5, the V gene TRBV18; D unresolved. The CDR3 consists of 17 residues. CDR1 and CDR2 (germline): KGHSH, LQKENI. V lost 2 bases and J lost 0, with 14 bases in between. DNA of the CDR3: TGTGCCAGCTCACCAGTACTCAGACTATATAGCAATCAGCCCCAGCATTTT. Protein product: CASSPVLRLYSNQPQHF.

A single count supports this clone. The chain combines TRBV4-1 with TRBJ2-7; 11 nucleotides align to TRBD2. Trimming cost V 4 bases and J 0 bases; bases outside gene matches: 8. The CDR3 extends over 17 amino acids. CDR1 is MGHRA and CDR2 is YSYEKL in the germline V gene. CDR3 protein: CASSRMTSGVVSYEQYF. The CDR3 nucleotides read TGCGCCAGCAGCCGCATGACTAGCGGGGTAGTCTCCTACGAGCAGTACTTC.

This chain links TRBV7-9 with TRBJ2-5, with 8 nucleotides matching TRBD2. The germline V gene has CDR1 SEHNR and CDR2 FQNEAQ (reference sequence). Germline trimming cut 5 bases from V and 7 bases from J; bases unmatched to any gene: 6. This CDR3 has 13 residues. The CDR3 spells CASSPREVSTQYF. The CDR3, as DNA: TGTGCCAGCAGCCCGCGGGAGGTGTCGACCCAGTACTTC.

This chain links TRBV29-1 with TRBJ2-7, with a weak D call TRBD2 (5 bases). Germline-derived CDR1 and CDR2 are SQVTM and ANQGSEA. Trimming pared 0 bases from V and 1 base from J, leaving 13 bases between. This CDR3 has 15 amino acids. The CDR3 here is CSVEDKRVRSYEQYF. The DNA for the CDR3 is TGCAGCGTTGAAGATAAGAGGGTACGGTCCTACGAGCAGTACTTC.

V usage is TRBV29-1 and J usage is TRBJ2-5; the D gene is possibly TRBD1 (5 bases). Germline CDR1 and CDR2: SQVTM and ANQGSEA. V was shortened by 8 bases and J by 4 bases, with 14 bases between the two germline ends. The CDR3 spans 12 residues. The CDR3 nucleotides read TGCAGCTCGGGCAGGGCCGGAGAGACCCAGTACTTC. Translation: CSSGRAGETQYF.

The chain carries TRBV7-6 and TRBJ2-7; the match to TRBD2 covers 9 bases. V shed 0 bases, J shed 3 bases, and the junction held 6 bases outside the gene matches. The CDR3 covers 16 residues. In germline, CDR1 is SGHVS, CDR2 FNYEAQ. Written as DNA, the CDR3 is TGTGCCAGCAGCTTAGCGGTAGCGGGGGACTACTACGAGCAGTACTTC. Amino acid sequence: CASSLAVAGDYYEQYF.

This chain connects TRBV4-2 to TRBJ2-5, with D possibly matching TRBD2 (6 bases). There are 16 residues in the CDR3. V gave up 0 bases and J gave up 1 base, with 12 bases separating them. Germline CDR1 reads LGHNA; CDR2 reads YNFKEQ. CDR3 sequence (DNA): TGTGCCAGCAGCCAAGATACTGGGGGGACCCAAGAGACCCAGTACTTC. This translates into CASSQDTGGTQETQYF.

The chain recombines TRBV7-9 with TRBJ2-4, with 8 bases that match TRBD1. The germline gives CDR1 SEHNR, CDR2 FQNEAQ (reference sequence). CDR3 size: 18 residues. After removal of 6 bases from V and 1 base from J, the junction contained 14 bases not matched to a gene. The CDR3, as DNA: TGTGCCAGCAGACCGCAGGGGGCGGACGGCTCGGCCAAAAACATTCAGTACTTC. Translating it yields CASRPQGADGSAKNIQYF.

The chain uses TRBV6-1 and TRBJ1-2; D gene ambiguous. CDR3 length equals 13 residues. Trimming removed 4 bases from V and 9 bases from J, with 15 bases in between. Germline CDR1 reads MNHNS; CDR2 reads SASEGT. DNA of the CDR3: TGTGCCAGCAGTGCCGGGGTTAGTATGAGCTACACCTTC. Its protein is CASSAGVSMSYTF.

The chain employs TRBV30 and TRBJ2-7, with 7 nucleotides matching TRBD1. Trimming took 8 bases from V and 4 from J; bases not matched to a gene: 8. Looked up from germline, CDR1 is GTSNPN and CDR2 is SVGIG (reference sequence). The CDR3 loop spans 12 amino acids. This CDR3 is CAGEGALYEQYF. CDR3 in DNA: TGTGCCGGCGAGGGGGCCTTGTACGAGCAGTACTTC.

The chain has TRBV21-1 and TRBJ1-1. TRBV21-1 is described as a pseudogene. The CDR3 length is 18 residues. The DNA of the CDR3 is TGTGCCAGCAGCAAAGGAACCCACGCTTGGGGAGACTGGACTGAAGCTTTCTTT. Translated, it gives CASSKGTHAWGDWTEAFF.

This chain uses TRBV5-1 with TRBJ2-2; D perhaps matches TRBD1 (5 bases). In germline, CDR1 is SGHRS, CDR2 YFSETQ. The CDR3 is 16 residues long. Between the trimmed V and J ends, which lost 0 bases and 0 bases, there was a span of 9 bases. DNA for the CDR3: TGCGCCAGCAGCTTGGGACAGATCGCGAACACCGGGGAGCTGTTTTTT. It codes for CASSLGQIANTGELFF. The full variable domain, completed using reference TRBV5-1 and TRBJ2-2, is KAGVTQTPRYLIKTRGQQVTLSCSPISGHRSVSWYQQTPGQGLQFLFEYFSETQRNKGNFPGRFSGRQFSNSRSEMNVSTLELGDSALYLCASSLGQIANTGELFFGEGSRLTVL.

The chain joins TRBV19 to TRBJ1-1; unclear D gene. Germline CDR1 LNHDA, CDR2 SQIVND (reference sequence). Trimming left V 3 bases short and J 2 bases short, with 7 bases between. CDR3 length: 13 residues. The CDR3 is CASSISGNTEAFF. The DNA for the CDR3 is TGTGCCAGTAGTATTTCGGGAAACACTGAAGCTTTCTTT.

This clone was observed a few times. The rearrangement uses TRBV13 and TRBJ1-1; a possible D gene is TRBD1 (5 bases). The CDR3 totals 12 residues. V lost 5 bases and J 5 bases, leaving 9 bases between the germline ends. Germline V gene lookup returns CDR1 PRHDT and CDR2 FYEKMQ (reference sequence). The CDR3 reads CASSDGGTEAFF. The CDR3 DNA sequence: TGTGCCAGCAGCGACGGGGGGACTGAAGCTTTCTTT.

This chain joins TRBV29-1 and TRBJ2-4; tentative D call: TRBD2 (5 bases). Between the trimmed V and J ends, which lost 0 bases and 1 base, there was a span of 10 bases. Germline V CDR1 and CDR2: SQVTM, ANQGSEA. CDR3 length equals 15 residues. The CDR3 DNA sequence: TGCAGCGTTGAAGAAGCGGAGCCGGCCAAAAACATTCAGTACTTC. Encoded protein: CSVEEAEPAKNIQYF.

This sequence joins TRBV4-2 and TRBJ2-1; 8 positions agree with TRBD2. Looked up from germline, CDR1 is LGHNA and CDR2 is YNFKEQ. Trimming removed 6 bases from V and 1 base from J; junction bases left unmatched: 11. This CDR3 has 17 amino acids. This CDR3 reads CASSLAGTRVSYNEQFF. The DNA of the CDR3 is TGTGCCAGCAGTCTTGCCGGGACTAGGGTGTCCTACAATGAGCAGTTCTTC.